This TCR beta chain was identified during a study of PD-L1 blockade in urothelial cancer. V was trimmed by 2 bases and J by 8 bases, leaving 20 bases between them. The germline gives CDR1 SGHDT, CDR2 YYEEEE. The CDR3 sequence is 16 residues long. Time point described: pretreatment peripheral blood. Produced via immunoSEQ multiplex PCR; TCRdb's table is partial and in-frame only. The repertoire holds about 87,000 clones, with roughly 84% as singletons. This rearrangement joins TRBV5-6 to TRBJ2-4, with D tentatively TRBD2 (6 bases). The sequencing here drew on PBMCs, taken around atezolizumab (anti-PD-L1) treatment. The receptor's source is a man between 60 and 70 years old with urothelial cancer. CDR3 sequence: CASSLVADTRVDIQYF. CDR3 nucleotide sequence: TGTGCCAGCAGCTTAGTAGCGGACACACGGGTGGACATTCAGTACTTC. The full variable domain, in which reference TRBV5-6 and TRBJ2-4 provide the parts outside the CDR3, is DAGVTQSPTHLIKTRGQQVTLRCSPKSGHDTVSWYQQALGQGPQFIFQYYEEEERQRGNFPDRFSGHQFPNYSSELNVNALLLGDSALYLCASSLVADTRVDIQYFGAGTRLSVL.